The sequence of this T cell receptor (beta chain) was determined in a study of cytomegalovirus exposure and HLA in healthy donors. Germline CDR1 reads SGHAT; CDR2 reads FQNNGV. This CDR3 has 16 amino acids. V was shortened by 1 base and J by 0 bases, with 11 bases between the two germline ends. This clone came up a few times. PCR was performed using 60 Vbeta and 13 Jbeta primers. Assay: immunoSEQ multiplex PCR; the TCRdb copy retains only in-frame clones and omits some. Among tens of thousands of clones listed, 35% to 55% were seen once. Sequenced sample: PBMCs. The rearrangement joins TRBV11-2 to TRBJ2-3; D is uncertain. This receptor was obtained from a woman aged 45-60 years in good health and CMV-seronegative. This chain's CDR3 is CASSLGSAVSTDTQYF. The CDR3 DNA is TGTGCCAGCAGCTTAGGAAGCGCAGTGAGCACAGATACGCAGTATTTT.